This record covers a single T cell receptor (beta chain). The entry originates in a study of OX40 agonist ivuxolimab in advanced cancers. Study-wide background: Patients treated during dose escalation were battling hepatocellular carcinoma, melanoma, renal cell or head and neck cancer. Enrollees could have had prior anti-PD-1, anti-PD-L1 or anti-CTLA-4 therapy, which around 43% had received.

Assay used: immunoSEQ multiplex PCR; TCRdb lists only in-frame clones, some missing. Found here are fewer than 70,000 clones, 80% to 90% of them singletons; the top ten hold 2% to 2.5%. Germline V gene data show CDR1 as MNHEY and CDR2 as SVGAGI. V lost 2 bases and J lost 6; bases outside the gene matches: 3. This CDR3 is 15 amino acids long. The receptor's source is an adult with an advanced solid tumor such as melanoma, head and neck, liver or kidney cancer. The V and J genes are TRBV6-5 and TRBJ1-6, with 8 bases fitting TRBD1. Source: CD4+ or CD8+ T cells sorted from blood, taken in a trial of the OX40 agonist ivuxolimab. The CDR3, as DNA: TGTGCCAGCAGTTACCTCCAGGGGGCTAATTCACCCCTCCACTTT. It translates to CASSYLQGANSPLHF.